This T cell receptor beta chain was documented in a study of early T cells in non-severe SARS-CoV-2 infection. Across the whole study: From unsorted whole blood, bulk RNA was sequenced, and the chains remained unpaired. Study results and limitations: VDJdb matching skewed toward anti-spike CD8 responses, missing private and CD4 specificities.

In this sample, this clonotype turned up a few times. The antigen remains undetermined. Researchers tagged individual cDNA molecules with unique molecular identifiers. TCRdb reanalysed the 5' RACE reads using MiXCR and keeps one entry per CDR3 protein. The data hold around 84,000 distinct CDR3 sequences, with less than 11% observed a single time. The CDR3 loop spans 14 amino acids. Germline V lookup: CDR1 DFQATT, CDR2 SNEGSKA (reference sequence). The V and J ends lost 8 bases and 5 bases, in that order; junction bases with no gene match: 11. V is TRBV20-1 and J is TRBJ2-3; 9 bases align to TRBD2. The source was whole blood, collected at baseline. The TCR originated in an adult who was a healthcare worker with PCR-confirmed SARS-CoV-2 infection or an uninfected control (not recorded which). The CDR3 DNA sequence: TGCAGTATGGTAGCGGGAGAAATACAAGATACGCAGTATTTT. Translating gives CSMVAGEIQDTQYF.